The 20 T cell receptor beta chains below all came from one sample that was sequenced in a study of blood T cell repertoires in COVID-19. Libraries were prepared by immunoSEQ multiplex PCR; TCRdb keeps only in-frame clonotypes and omits some of them. The sample shows around 300,000 clones, around 83% of them seen only once. Sequencing was carried out using peripheral blood. Receptors were obtained from a man aged 25 to 40 with active or convalescent COVID-19.

The rearrangement links TRBV28 to TRBJ1-1; 7 bases agree with TRBD1. The germline V gene has CDR1 MDHEN and CDR2 SYDVKM. The CDR3 is 15 amino acids. The junction had 4 bases not matched to a gene; V was cut back by 3 bases and J by 0 bases. This chain's CDR3 is CASSFRDRMNTEAFF. In DNA form, the CDR3 reads TGTGCCAGCAGTTTTCGGGACAGAATGAACACTGAAGCTTTCTTT.

The V gene is TRBV19, the J gene TRBJ2-7, with D possibly being TRBD2 (5 bases). The CDR3 loop spans 15 amino acids. Germline V gives CDR1 LNHDA, CDR2 SQIVND (reference sequence). V lost 5 bases and J lost 5, with 19 bases in between. The CDR3 nucleotides are TGTGCCAGTAGTGGCAGGAGGAACGGGTTCGACGAGCAGTACTTC. It encodes CASSGRRNGFDEQYF.

The rearrangement uses TRBV2 and TRBJ2-3; tentative D call: TRBD1 (7 bases). The CDR3 has 14 residues. From germline, CDR1 is SNHLY and CDR2 FYNNEI. The V end lost 7 bases, the J end lost 4 bases, and 15 bases lay between the germline ends. CDR3 coding DNA: TGTGCCAGCAAAGGAGGGGGCGCGGCAGATACGCAGTATTTT. It is translated as CASKGGGAADTQYF.

In this sample, this clone turned up a few times. V and J are TRBV19 and TRBJ1-4; a possible D gene is TRBD1 (6 bases). In germline, CDR1 is LNHDA, CDR2 SQIVND (reference sequence). CDR3 length equals 16 residues. The V end lost 3 bases, the J end lost 5 bases, and 16 bases lay between the germline ends. CDR3 protein: CASSIRGTTGNEKLFF. CDR3 nucleotides: TGTGCCAGTAGTATTAGGGGGACGACCGGGAATGAAAAACTGTTTTTT.

CDR3 protein: CAWNRDRGIELFF. The CDR3 DNA reads as TGTGCCTGGAACAGGGACCGAGGTATAGAGCTGTTTTTT. The chain uses TRBV30 and TRBJ2-2; a weak D match, TRBD1 (6 bases). This CDR3 is built from 13 residues. CDR1 and CDR2 (germline): GTSNPN, SVGIG (reference sequence). The V end was cut by 4 bases, the J end by 11 bases, with 17 bases between.

CDR3 loop: CASRSRDRAYGYTF. The CDR3 coding sequence is TGCGCCAGCAGATCCCGGGACAGGGCCTATGGCTACACCTTC. V usage is TRBV5-1 and J usage is TRBJ1-2; TRBD1 matches 9 bases. J lost 4 bases, V lost 5 bases, and 6 bases had no gene match. The length of the CDR3 is 14 residues. The germline V gene encodes CDR1 SGHRS and CDR2 YFSETQ.

This rearrangement joins TRBV28 to TRBJ1-5; TRBD1 agrees at 7 bases. J lost 0 bases, V lost 2 bases, and 13 bases had no gene match. CDR1 and CDR2 (germline): MDHEN, SYDVKM. The CDR3 contains 19 residues. CDR3 in amino acids: CASSLKGTVPIYSNQPQHF. The DNA of the CDR3 is TGTGCCAGCAGTTTAAAGGGGACAGTACCCATCTATAGCAATCAGCCCCAGCATTTT.

In the case of this clone: Other nucleotide sequences in the sample specify the same CDR3. This chain links TRBV27 with TRBJ1-1; D gene unclear. There are 13 residues in the CDR3. V lost 6 bases and J 0 bases, leaving 8 bases between the germline ends. CDR1 and CDR2 (germline): MNHEY, SMNVEV (reference sequence). The CDR3 loop is CASSLQVNTEAFF. The CDR3, as DNA: TGTGCCAGCAGCCTTCAGGTGAACACTGAAGCTTTCTTT.

J is TRBJ2-7 and V is TRBV7-6; tentative D call: TRBD2 (5 bases). This CDR3 spans 13 amino acids. CDR1 is SGHVS and CDR2 is FNYEAQ in the germline V gene. V was clipped by 5 bases and J by 4 bases, with 12 bases between them. The CDR3 protein is CASSPDGVYEQYF. CDR3 coding DNA: TGTGCCAGCAGCCCAGACGGGGTTTACGAGCAGTACTTC.

The V and J genes are TRBV7-9 and TRBJ2-1; 11 bases line up with TRBD1. CDR1 is SEHNR and CDR2 is FQNEAQ in the germline V gene (reference sequence). This CDR3 is built from 16 residues. After removal of 1 base from V and 6 bases from J, the junction contained 5 bases not matched to a gene. The chain's CDR3 is CASSLVGQGEINEQFF. In nucleotides, the CDR3 is TGTGCCAGCAGCTTAGTGGGACAGGGGGAAATCAATGAGCAGTTCTTC.

The chain uses TRBV10-3 and TRBJ1-2, with 9 bases fitting TRBD1. Per the germline V gene, CDR1 is ENHRY and CDR2 is SYGVKD. Unmatched junction bases numbered 11, after V lost 2 bases and J lost 4 bases. The length of the CDR3 is 17 residues. This chain's CDR3 is CAISEHRTGERSYGYTF. The CDR3 region has the DNA TGTGCCATCAGTGAGCACCGGACAGGGGAGAGGAGCTATGGCTACACCTTC.

This clone showed up just a few times. An end of the junction does not agree with germline; a read error may underlie this. V is TRBV19 and J is TRBJ2-1, with TRBD2 matching over 9 bases. Germline V CDR1 and CDR2: LNHDA, SQIVND (reference sequence). The CDR3 totals 13 residues. CDR3 residues: CASSSGGYNEQFF. In DNA, the CDR3 is TGTGCCAGCAGTAGCGGGGGATACAATGAGCAGTTCTTC.

V usage is TRBV11-2 and J usage is TRBJ2-1; TRBD2 aligns across 8 bases. The germline V gene has CDR1 SGHAT and CDR2 FQNNGV. Trimming removed 0 bases from V and 8 bases from J; junction bases left unmatched: 9. This CDR3 is built from 16 residues. For the CDR3, the DNA is TGTGCCAGCAGCTTAGAAACTAGCGGTAAGGTTGATGAGCAGTTCTTC. It yields the protein CASSLETSGKVDEQFF.

The chain links TRBV9 to TRBJ2-7; TRBD1 matches 8 bases. From germline, CDR1 is SGDLS and CDR2 YYNGEE. V was clipped by 4 bases and J by 6 bases; unmatched bases: 9. CDR3 length: 14 amino acids. This CDR3 is CASSSDREIGEQYF. The CDR3 bases are TGTGCCAGCAGCTCGGACAGGGAGATTGGCGAGCAGTACTTC.

This chain uses TRBV4-3 with TRBJ1-5; D is unclear. The length of the CDR3 is 14 residues. V was cut by 0 bases and J by 1 base, with 4 bases left in between. The germline gives CDR1 LGHNA, CDR2 YSLEER. CDR3 in DNA: TGCGCCAGCAGCCAAGACGTAAGCAATCAGCCCCAGCATTTT. Residues: CASSQDVSNQPQHF.

This sequence joins TRBV5-1 and TRBJ2-1; 10 bases line up with TRBD2. The CDR3 contains 16 residues. Germline values: CDR1 SGHRS, CDR2 YFSETQ. Germline trimming cut 4 bases from V and 5 bases from J; bases unmatched to any gene: 9. Written as DNA, the CDR3 is TGCGCCAGCAGCCCCCGGCAGCGGGGGGGGGACAATGAGCAGTTCTTC. Translation: CASSPRQRGGDNEQFF.

The sample holds a few counts of this clone. This chain uses TRBV29-1 with TRBJ1-2, with D tentatively TRBD1 (6 bases). The CDR3 totals 14 residues. Per germline, CDR1 SQVTM and CDR2 ANQGSEA. V was pared by 3 bases and J by 0 bases, with 11 bases between. CDR3 nucleotides: TGCAGCGTTGAGGGCGGACAGTCTAACTATGGCTACACCTTC. This gives the protein CSVEGGQSNYGYTF.

The chain uses TRBV18 and TRBJ2-3; TRBD1 is a possible D gene (6 bases). Trimming left V 0 bases short and J 6 bases short, with 13 bases between. Germline loops: CDR1 KGHSH, CDR2 LQKENI. This CDR3 has 15 amino acids. The DNA of the CDR3 is TGTGCCAGCTCACCACCCTCAGGGGAAGGGGATACGCAGTATTTT. Residues: CASSPPSGEGDTQYF.

The chain recombines TRBV19 with TRBJ1-1, with D possibly being TRBD1 (6 bases). The V and J ends lost 5 bases and 0 bases respectively, with 16 bases between them. CDR1 and CDR2 from the germline V gene are LNHDA and SQIVND (reference sequence). CDR3 length: 16 amino acids. CDR3 loop: CASSDHRVRMNTEAFF. The CDR3 coding sequence is TGTGCCAGTAGTGACCACAGGGTTCGGATGAACACTGAAGCTTTCTTT.

The chain recombines TRBV28 with TRBJ2-7; 9 nucleotides align to TRBD1. The CDR3 spans 16 residues. Germline CDR1 MDHEN, CDR2 SYDVKM. Germline trimming cut 5 bases from V and 4 bases from J; bases unmatched to any gene: 12. The CDR3 nucleotides read TGTGCCAGCAGTCCCTCTCGGGACAGGGTATCGTACGAGCAGTACTTC. Its translation: CASSPSRDRVSYEQYF. The full variable domain, with the rest looked up from reference TRBV28 and TRBJ2-7, is DVKVTQSSRYLVKRTGEKVFLECVQDMDHENMFWYRQDPGLGLRLIYFSYDVKMKEKGDIPEGYSVSREKKERFSLILESASTNQTSMYLCASSPSRDRVSYEQYFGPGTRLTVT.